These 3 T cell receptor beta chains share one sample of origin, sequenced in a study of cytomegalovirus exposure and HLA in healthy donors. Amplification used 60 Vbeta primers and 13 Jbeta primers. TCRdb keeps only in-frame clones here, not all; method: immunoSEQ multiplex PCR. This table holds about 190,000 clones, roughly 84% found once. The sample comprised PBMCs. These receptors all stem from a boy between 10 and 17 years old in good health and CMV-seronegative.

The rearrangement links TRBV7-2 to TRBJ1-3; no clear D. Trimming stripped 5 bases from V and 2 bases from J, with 4 bases between. The CDR3 has 12 amino acids. Germline V gene sequence: CDR1 SGHTA, CDR2 FQGNSA. CDR3 amino acids: CASSLPGNTIYF. The CDR3 coding sequence is TGTGCCAGCAGCCTCCCTGGAAACACCATATATTTT.

The chain has TRBV12-2 and TRBJ2-3; the table calls TRBD2, which could not be checked here. TRBV12-2 is listed as a pseudogene. The CDR3 has 15 amino acids. CDR3 in DNA: TGTGCAAGTCGACCCGCGACTCGCCTTTCAGATACGCAGTATTTT. This codes for CASRPATRLSDTQYF.

Turning to this clone: At one of its ends the junction is not consistent with the germline gene, which may arise from a read error. The chain recombines TRBV7-7 with TRBJ2-3; D call uncertain. This CDR3 contains 16 residues. CDR1 is SSHAT, CDR2 FNYEAQ, per germline (reference sequence). The DNA for the CDR3 is TGTGCTAGCAGCCCCGGAGTGATTGGGAGCACAGATACGCAGTATTTT. It translates to CASSPGVIGSTDTQYF.